These 20 T cell receptor beta chains came from one sample sequenced in a study of blood T cell repertoires in COVID-19. Sequencing used immunoSEQ multiplex PCR; TCRdb keeps in-frame clones, though not all of them. This repertoire shows about 260,000 clones, about 87% found once; its top ten account for approximately 1.6%. The sample consisted of peripheral blood. The receptor source for this set is a woman in her forties who had recovered from COVID-19.

The chain has TRBV3-1 (or the pseudogene TRBV3-2) and TRBJ2-7, with 10 bases aligning to TRBD2. CDR3 length equals 15 residues. CDR1 is LGHDT, CDR2 YNNKEL, per germline (reference sequence). V gave up 4 bases and J gave up 2 bases; unmatched junction bases: 5. This CDR3 is CASSPPSGGTYEQYF. Written as DNA, the CDR3 is TGTGCCAGCAGCCCTCCTAGCGGGGGTACCTACGAGCAGTACTTC.

The gene calls are TRBV5-1 and TRBJ2-7, with TRBD2 identical over 9 bases. The germline V gene has CDR1 SGHRS and CDR2 YFSETQ. V lost 4 bases to trimming and J lost 6 bases; unmatched junction nucleotides: 5. The CDR3 is 13 amino acids. In DNA, the CDR3 is TGCGCCAGCAGCGACGGGACTAGCCTCGAGCAGTACTTC. This codes for CASSDGTSLEQYF. The entire variable domain, with the rest obtained from reference TRBV5-1 and TRBJ2-7, is as follows: KAGVTQTPRYLIKTRGQQVTLSCSPISGHRSVSWYQQTPGQGLQFLFEYFSETQRNKGNFPGRFSGRQFSNSRSEMNVSTLELGDSALYLCASSDGTSLEQYFGPGTRLTVT.

This clone is a singleton in its sample. The J gene is TRBJ2-5, the V gene TRBV7-9, with 8 bases aligning to TRBD1. CDR3 length: 15 residues. CDR1 is SEHNR, CDR2 FQNEAQ, per germline (reference sequence). The V and J ends lost 5 bases and 4 bases, in that order; junction bases with no gene match: 9. The CDR3 DNA sequence: TGTGCCAGCAGCCGCGGACAGGGCGAAGGAGAGACCCAGTACTTC. Protein product: CASSRGQGEGETQYF.

This chain joins TRBV6-1 and TRBJ1-5, with D perhaps TRBD1 (5 bases). V lost 3 bases and J 6 bases, leaving 24 bases between the germline ends. The CDR3 contains 18 residues. Germline loops: CDR1 MNHNS, CDR2 SASEGT. The CDR3 sequence is CASSDGTLQLPGTQPQHF. The CDR3, as DNA: TGTGCCAGCAGTGACGGGACTTTACAACTACCCGGAACTCAGCCCCAGCATTTT.

The chain couples TRBV11-3 to TRBJ1-6; 7 nucleotides match TRBD1. Germline CDR1 and CDR2: SGHNT and YENEEA. Losses at the gene ends were 0 bases for V and 8 bases for J; bases not matched to a gene: 16. The CDR3 length is 19 residues. Written as DNA, the CDR3 is TGTGCCAGCAGCTTAGATCTGTCCCTAGAGGGGGCTGTTGATTCACCCCTCCACTTT. Protein product: CASSLDLSLEGAVDSPLHF.

The rearrangement uses TRBV6-5 and TRBJ2-3; 9 nucleotides line up with TRBD2. This CDR3 contains 16 residues. The junction had 9 bases not matched to a gene; V was cut back by 2 bases and J by 6 bases. The germline V gene encodes CDR1 MNHEY and CDR2 SVGAGI. CDR3 protein: CASSYRPSGARDTQYF. The CDR3 DNA reads as TGTGCCAGCAGTTACCGTCCTAGCGGGGCCCGGGATACGCAGTATTTT.

V and J are TRBV27 and TRBJ2-2; D unresolved. Germline V gives CDR1 MNHEY, CDR2 SMNVEV (reference sequence). The CDR3 length is 14 residues. V was clipped by 1 base and J by 9 bases, with 12 bases between them. CDR3 loop: CASSLLQVRRELFF. The CDR3 region has the DNA TGTGCCAGCAGTTTATTGCAGGTTCGGAGGGAGCTGTTTTTT.

The chain is built from TRBV19 and TRBJ2-1, with D possibly TRBD1 on 6 matching bases. The V gene lost 3 bases and the J gene lost 5 bases, with 14 bases spanning the gap. The CDR3 consists of 15 residues. The V gene's germline CDR1 is LNHDA and CDR2 SQIVND (reference sequence). The CDR3 sequence is CASSIIRGLDNEQFF. DNA of the CDR3: TGTGCCAGTAGTATTATCAGGGGTCTCGACAATGAGCAGTTCTTC.

The rearrangement joins TRBV24-1 to TRBJ2-2; perhaps TRBD1 as D (5 bases). V was shortened by 4 bases and J by 1 base, with 12 bases between the two germline ends. The germline CDR1 and CDR2 sequences are KGHDR and SFDVKD. The CDR3 sequence is 16 residues long. CDR3 loop: CATSDNSGQNTGELFF. The CDR3 nucleotides read TGTGCCACCAGTGACAATTCCGGACAGAACACCGGGGAGCTGTTTTTT.

This clone was recorded a few times. The rearrangement joins TRBV2 to TRBJ2-7; 10 positions match TRBD1. The CDR3 has 13 amino acids. The germline gives CDR1 SNHLY, CDR2 FYNNEI. Losses at the gene ends were 7 bases for V and 5 bases for J; bases not matched to a gene: 5. The CDR3, as DNA: TGTGCCAGCAAGAGACAGGGGGCCAACGAGCAGTACTTC. Protein sequence: CASKRQGANEQYF.

The chain has TRBV24-1 and TRBJ2-7, with 7 nucleotides matching TRBD1. CDR1 is KGHDR and CDR2 is SFDVKD in the germline V gene. V lost 2 bases to trimming and J lost 0 bases; unmatched junction nucleotides: 3. The CDR3 consists of 15 residues. The CDR3 DNA reads TGTGCCACCAGTGATTCCCGGGACAGCTCCTACGAGCAGTACTTC. This sequence encodes CATSDSRDSSYEQYF.

This rearrangement joins TRBV5-5 to TRBJ1-3; 8 positions match TRBD1. CDR1 and CDR2 (germline): SGHKS, YYEKEE (reference sequence). V lost 5 bases to trimming and J lost 0 bases; unmatched junction nucleotides: 7. The CDR3 runs 16 residues. The CDR3: CASRQAGTGSGNTIYF. The CDR3 coding sequence is TGTGCCAGCAGACAAGCCGGGACAGGCTCTGGAAACACCATATATTTT.

CDR3 amino acids: CASGLVPGWSPLHF. In DNA form, the CDR3 reads TGTGCTAGTGGTTTGGTACCGGGTTGGTCACCCCTCCACTTT. The chain joins TRBV12-5 to TRBJ1-6; D unresolved. The V end lost 0 bases, the J end lost 10 bases, and 10 bases lay between the germline ends. The germline V gene has CDR1 LGHNT and CDR2 FRNRAP. The CDR3 is made up of 14 amino acids.

This clone was picked up a small number of times. The gene calls are TRBV27 and TRBJ1-5; D unclear. V shed 6 bases and J shed 1 base, with 7 bases lying between them. The length of the CDR3 is 13 residues. CDR1 and CDR2 (germline): MNHEY, SMNVEV (reference sequence). CDR3 in amino acids: CASSAISNQPQHF. In nucleotides, the CDR3 is TGTGCCAGCAGCGCGATCAGCAATCAGCCCCAGCATTTT.

The chain employs TRBV2 and TRBJ2-1; maybe TRBD2 (5 bases). V shed 8 bases and J shed 5 bases, with 19 bases lying between them. The CDR3 length is 15 residues. Germline values: CDR1 SNHLY, CDR2 FYNNEI. The CDR3 DNA follows: TGTGCCAGCCCCGAGGGCTTTCGGCGGGACAATGAGCAGTTCTTC. Translating it yields CASPEGFRRDNEQFF.

The V and J genes are TRBV7-2 and TRBJ1-2; TRBD1 agrees at 9 bases. The germline V gene has CDR1 SGHTA and CDR2 FQGNSA. J was trimmed by 11 bases and V by 3 bases; bases with no gene match: 7. CDR3 length: 13 amino acids. The CDR3 sequence is CASSFYGTGPYTF. The DNA for the CDR3 is TGTGCCAGCAGCTTCTACGGGACAGGGCCTTACACCTTC.

This chain links TRBV27 with TRBJ1-2; TRBD1 might be the D (6 bases). V was trimmed by 5 bases and J by 4 bases, leaving 17 bases between them. The germline V gene has CDR1 MNHEY and CDR2 SMNVEV (reference sequence). The length of the CDR3 is 15 residues. Here the CDR3 reads CASSPRPTGLYGYTF. The CDR3 DNA follows: TGTGCCAGCAGTCCGCGACCGACAGGCCTCTATGGCTACACCTTC.

The J gene is TRBJ1-1, the V gene TRBV4-1; 7 bases agree with TRBD1. Per the germline V gene, CDR1 is MGHRA and CDR2 is YSYEKL. The junction had 3 bases not matched to a gene; V was cut back by 4 bases and J by 1 base. The CDR3 has 14 amino acids. The CDR3 DNA is TGCGCCAGCAGCCGAAGACAGGGGAACACTGAAGCTTTCTTT. Protein product: CASSRRQGNTEAFF.

The DNA for the CDR3 is TGCGCCAGCAGCCGAGGGACAGAATTTAGCACAGATACGCAGTATTTT. Its translation: CASSRGTEFSTDTQYF. This chain uses TRBV5-1 with TRBJ2-3; the match to TRBD1 covers 7 bases. V lost 4 bases, J lost 0 bases, and 8 bases stayed unmatched. Per germline, CDR1 SGHRS and CDR2 YFSETQ. CDR3 length: 16 residues.

V and J are TRBV5-1 and TRBJ2-5; TRBD1 matches 11 bases. This CDR3 is built from 16 residues. Germline lookup yields CDR1 SGHRS and CDR2 YFSETQ. V was pared by 4 bases and J by 5 bases, with 10 bases of the junction left unmatched. DNA for the CDR3: TGCGCCAGCAGCCAGGGGACAGGGGGTGGAGCGGAGACCCAGTACTTC. Protein: CASSQGTGGGAETQYF.